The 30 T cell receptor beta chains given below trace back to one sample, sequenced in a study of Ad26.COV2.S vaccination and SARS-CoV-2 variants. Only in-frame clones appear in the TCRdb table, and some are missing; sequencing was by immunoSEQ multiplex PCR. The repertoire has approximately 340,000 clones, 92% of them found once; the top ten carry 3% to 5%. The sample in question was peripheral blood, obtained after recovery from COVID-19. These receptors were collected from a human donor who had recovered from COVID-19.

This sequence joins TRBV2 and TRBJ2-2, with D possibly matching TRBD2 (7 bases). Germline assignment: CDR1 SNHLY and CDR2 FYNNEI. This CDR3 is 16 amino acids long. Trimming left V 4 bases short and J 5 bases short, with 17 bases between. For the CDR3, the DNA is TGTGCCAGCAGTGTGCGGGGAGGGGGGGGAACCGGGGAGCTGTTTTTT. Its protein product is CASSVRGGGGTGELFF. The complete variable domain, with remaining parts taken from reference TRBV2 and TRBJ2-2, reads EPEVTQTPSHQVTQMGQEVILRCVPISNHLYFYWYRQILGQKVEFLVSFYNNEISEKSEIFDDQFSVERPDGSNFTLKIRSTKLEDSAMYFCASSVRGGGGTGELFFGEGSRLTVL.

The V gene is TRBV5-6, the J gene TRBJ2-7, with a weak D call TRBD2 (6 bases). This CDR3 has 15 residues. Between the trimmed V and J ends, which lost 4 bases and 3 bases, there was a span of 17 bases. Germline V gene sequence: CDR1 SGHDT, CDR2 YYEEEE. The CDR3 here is CASSIGGGNLYEQYF. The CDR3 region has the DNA TGTGCCAGCAGCATCGGTGGGGGGAACCTCTACGAGCAGTACTTC.

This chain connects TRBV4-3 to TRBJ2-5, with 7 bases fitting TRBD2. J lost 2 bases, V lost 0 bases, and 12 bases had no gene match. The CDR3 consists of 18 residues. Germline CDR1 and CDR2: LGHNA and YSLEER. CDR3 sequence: CASSQEWARGVRQETQYF. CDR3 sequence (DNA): TGCGCCAGCAGCCAAGAATGGGCTCGGGGGGTAAGACAAGAGACCCAGTACTTC.

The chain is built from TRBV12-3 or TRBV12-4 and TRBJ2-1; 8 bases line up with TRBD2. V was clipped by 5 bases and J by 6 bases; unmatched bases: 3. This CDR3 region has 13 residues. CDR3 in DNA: TGTGCCAGCAGTAGCGGGGGCATCAATGAGCAGTTCTTC. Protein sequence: CASSSGGINEQFF.

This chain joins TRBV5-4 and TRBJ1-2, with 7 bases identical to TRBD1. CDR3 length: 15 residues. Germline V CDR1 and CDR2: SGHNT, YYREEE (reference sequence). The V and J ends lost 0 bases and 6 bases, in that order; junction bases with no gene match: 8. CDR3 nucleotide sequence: TGTGCCAGCAGCTTGGCCGGGCAGGGGGTAGATGGCTACACCTTC. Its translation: CASSLAGQGVDGYTF.

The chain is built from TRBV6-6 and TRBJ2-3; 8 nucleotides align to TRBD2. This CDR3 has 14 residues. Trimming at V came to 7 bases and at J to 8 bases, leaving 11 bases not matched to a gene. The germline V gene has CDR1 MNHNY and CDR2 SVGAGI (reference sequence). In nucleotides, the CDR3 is TGTGCCAGCACAGGCGGGGGGACGATATCTACGCAGTATTTT. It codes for CASTGGGTISTQYF.

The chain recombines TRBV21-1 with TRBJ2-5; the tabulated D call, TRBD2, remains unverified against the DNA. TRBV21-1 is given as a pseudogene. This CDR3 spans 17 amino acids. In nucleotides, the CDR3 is TGTGCCAGCAGCAAAGGCTGTAGGAGGGGGGGTAAAGAGACCCAGTACTTC. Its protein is CASSKGCRRGGKETQYF.

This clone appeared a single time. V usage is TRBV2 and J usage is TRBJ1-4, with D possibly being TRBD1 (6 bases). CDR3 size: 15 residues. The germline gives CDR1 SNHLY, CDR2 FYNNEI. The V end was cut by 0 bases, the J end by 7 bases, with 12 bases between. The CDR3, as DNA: TGTGCCAGCAGTGAAGCATGGGGGCGCGGTGAAAAACTGTTTTTT. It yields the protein CASSEAWGRGEKLFF. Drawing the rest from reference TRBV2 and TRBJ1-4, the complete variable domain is EPEVTQTPSHQVTQMGQEVILRCVPISNHLYFYWYRQILGQKVEFLVSFYNNEISEKSEIFDDQFSVERPDGSNFTLKIRSTKLEDSAMYFCASSEAWGRGEKLFFGSGTQLSVL.

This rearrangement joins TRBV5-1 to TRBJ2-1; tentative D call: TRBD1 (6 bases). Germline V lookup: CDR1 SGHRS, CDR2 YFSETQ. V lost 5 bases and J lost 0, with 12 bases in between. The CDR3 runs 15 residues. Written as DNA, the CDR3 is TGCGCCAGCAGGCACAGGGAGATCTCCTACAATGAGCAGTTCTTC. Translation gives CASRHREISYNEQFF. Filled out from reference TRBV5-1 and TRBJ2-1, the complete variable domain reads KAGVTQTPRYLIKTRGQQVTLSCSPISGHRSVSWYQQTPGQGLQFLFEYFSETQRNKGNFPGRFSGRQFSNSRSEMNVSTLELGDSALYLCASRHREISYNEQFFGPGTRLTVL.

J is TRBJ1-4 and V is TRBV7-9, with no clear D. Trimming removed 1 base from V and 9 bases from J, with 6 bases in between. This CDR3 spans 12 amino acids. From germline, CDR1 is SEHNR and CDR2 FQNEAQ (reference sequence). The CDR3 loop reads CASSLERKKLFF. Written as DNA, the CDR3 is TGTGCCAGCAGCTTAGAGAGGAAAAAACTGTTTTTT.

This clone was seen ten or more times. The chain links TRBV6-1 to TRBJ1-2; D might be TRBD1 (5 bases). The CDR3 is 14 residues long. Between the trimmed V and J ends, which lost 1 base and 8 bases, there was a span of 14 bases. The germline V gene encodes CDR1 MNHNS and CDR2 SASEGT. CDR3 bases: TGTGCCAGCAGTGAAGGGGGGTCTCAGGAGGGCTACACCTTC. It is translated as CASSEGGSQEGYTF.

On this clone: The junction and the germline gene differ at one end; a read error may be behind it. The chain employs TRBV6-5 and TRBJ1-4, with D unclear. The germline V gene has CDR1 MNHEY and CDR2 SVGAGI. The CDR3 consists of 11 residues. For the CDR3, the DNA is TGTGCCAGCAGTTCGCTATTCTTCCAGATTTTT. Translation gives CASSSLFFQIF.

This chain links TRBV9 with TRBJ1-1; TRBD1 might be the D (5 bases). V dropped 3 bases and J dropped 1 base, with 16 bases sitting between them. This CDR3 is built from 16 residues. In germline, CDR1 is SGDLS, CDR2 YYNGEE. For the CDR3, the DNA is TGTGCCAGCAGCGCCTCCTCAGGGCTTACGAACACTGAAGCTTTCTTT. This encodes CASSASSGLTNTEAFF.

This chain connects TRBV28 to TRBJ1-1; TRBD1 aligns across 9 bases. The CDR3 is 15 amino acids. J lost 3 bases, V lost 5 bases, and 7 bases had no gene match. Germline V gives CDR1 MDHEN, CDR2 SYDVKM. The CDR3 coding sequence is TGTGCCAGCAGTGGGGGGGACAGGGAGTACACTGAAGCTTTCTTT. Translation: CASSGGDREYTEAFF.

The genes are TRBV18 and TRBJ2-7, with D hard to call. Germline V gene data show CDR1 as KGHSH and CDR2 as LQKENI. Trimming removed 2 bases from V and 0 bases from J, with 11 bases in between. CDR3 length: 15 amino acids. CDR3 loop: CASSPVHPGSYEQYF. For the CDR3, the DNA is TGTGCCAGCTCACCAGTGCACCCCGGCTCCTACGAGCAGTACTTC. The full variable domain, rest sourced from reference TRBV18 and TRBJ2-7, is NAGVMQNPRHLVRRRGQEARLRCSPMKGHSHVYWYRQLPEEGLKFMVYLQKENIIDESGMPKERFSAEFPKEGPSILRIQQVVRGDSAAYFCASSPVHPGSYEQYFGPGTRLTVT.

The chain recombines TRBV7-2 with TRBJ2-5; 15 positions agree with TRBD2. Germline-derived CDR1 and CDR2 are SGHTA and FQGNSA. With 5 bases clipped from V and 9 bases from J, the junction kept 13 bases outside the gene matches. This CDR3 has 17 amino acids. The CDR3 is CASSPPGLAGGPQAQYF. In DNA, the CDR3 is TGTGCCAGCAGCCCCCCGGGACTAGCGGGGGGCCCACAGGCCCAGTACTTC. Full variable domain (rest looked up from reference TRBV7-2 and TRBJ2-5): GAGVSQSPSNKVTEKGKDVELRCDPISGHTALYWYRQSLGQGLEFLIYFQGNSAPDKSGLPSDRFSAERTGGSVSTLTIQRTQQEDSAVYLCASSPPGLAGGPQAQYFGPGTRLLVL.

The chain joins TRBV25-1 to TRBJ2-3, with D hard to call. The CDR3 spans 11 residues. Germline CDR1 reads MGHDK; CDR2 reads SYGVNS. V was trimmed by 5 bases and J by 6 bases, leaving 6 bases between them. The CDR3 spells CASSRLDTQYF. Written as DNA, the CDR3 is TGTGCCAGCAGTAGACTTGATACGCAGTATTTT.

CDR3 DNA sequence: TGTGCCAGCAGTTTAAGGGATAATCAGTTCTTC. Translating gives CASSLRDNQFF. This sequence joins TRBV12-3 or TRBV12-4 and TRBJ2-1; D uncertain. This CDR3 has 11 amino acids. Trimming took 2 bases from V and 13 from J, leaving 9 bases between them.

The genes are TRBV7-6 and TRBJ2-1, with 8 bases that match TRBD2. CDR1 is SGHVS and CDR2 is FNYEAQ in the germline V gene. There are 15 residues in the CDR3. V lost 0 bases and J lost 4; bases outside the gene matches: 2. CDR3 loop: CASSLASGRYNEQFF. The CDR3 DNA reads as TGTGCCAGCAGCTTAGCGAGCGGGAGATACAATGAGCAGTTCTTC.

CDR3 amino acids: CASSLVGVTQYF. Here the CDR3 DNA reads TGTGCCAGCAGCTTGGTCGGTGTGACCCAGTACTTC. J is TRBJ2-5 and V is TRBV5-4; D is unclear. Germline V CDR1 and CDR2: SGHNT, YYREEE (reference sequence). The CDR3 totals 12 residues. V dropped 0 bases and J dropped 7 bases, with 7 bases sitting between them.

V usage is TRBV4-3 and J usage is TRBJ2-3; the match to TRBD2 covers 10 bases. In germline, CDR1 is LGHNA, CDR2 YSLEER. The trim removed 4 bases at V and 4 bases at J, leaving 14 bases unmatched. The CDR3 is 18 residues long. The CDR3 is CASSRIAFSGGPADTQYF. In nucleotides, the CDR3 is TGCGCCAGCAGCCGAATCGCCTTTAGCGGGGGGCCCGCAGATACGCAGTATTTT.

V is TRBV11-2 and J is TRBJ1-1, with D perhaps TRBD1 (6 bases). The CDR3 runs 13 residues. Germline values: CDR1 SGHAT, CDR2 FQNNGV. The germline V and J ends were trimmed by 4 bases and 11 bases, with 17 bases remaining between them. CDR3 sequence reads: CASSSLGGFGAFF. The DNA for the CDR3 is TGTGCCAGCAGCTCCTTAGGGGGGTTTGGGGCTTTCTTT.

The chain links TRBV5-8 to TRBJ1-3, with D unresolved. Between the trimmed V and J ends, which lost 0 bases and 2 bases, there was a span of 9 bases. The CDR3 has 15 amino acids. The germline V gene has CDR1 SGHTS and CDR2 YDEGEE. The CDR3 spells CASSLVSGPGNTIYF. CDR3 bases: TGTGCCAGCAGCTTGGTTTCCGGCCCTGGAAACACCATATATTTT.

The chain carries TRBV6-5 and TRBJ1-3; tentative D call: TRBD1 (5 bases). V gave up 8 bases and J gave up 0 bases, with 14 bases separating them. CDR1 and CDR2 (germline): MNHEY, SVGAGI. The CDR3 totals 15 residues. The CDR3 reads CASSDRGPSGNTIYF. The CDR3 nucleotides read TGTGCCAGCTCCGATAGGGGCCCCTCTGGAAACACCATATATTTT.

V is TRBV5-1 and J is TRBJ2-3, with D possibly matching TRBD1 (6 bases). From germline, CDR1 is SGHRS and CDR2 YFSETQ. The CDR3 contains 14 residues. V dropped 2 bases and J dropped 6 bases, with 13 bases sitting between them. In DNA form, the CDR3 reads TGCGCCAGCAGCTTCGGACAGCTCTCCGATACGCAGTATTTT. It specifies CASSFGQLSDTQYF.

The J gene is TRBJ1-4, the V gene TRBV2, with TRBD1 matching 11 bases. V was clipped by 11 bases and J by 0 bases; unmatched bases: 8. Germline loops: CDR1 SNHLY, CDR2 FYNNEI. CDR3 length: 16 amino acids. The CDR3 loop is CALSPGQGATNEKLFF. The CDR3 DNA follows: TGTGCCTTATCTCCGGGACAGGGGGCAACTAATGAAAAACTGTTTTTT.

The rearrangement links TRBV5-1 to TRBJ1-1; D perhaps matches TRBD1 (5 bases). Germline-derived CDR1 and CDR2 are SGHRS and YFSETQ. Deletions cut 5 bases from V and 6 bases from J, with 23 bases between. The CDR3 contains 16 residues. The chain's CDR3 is CASSLRQRHQRAEAFF. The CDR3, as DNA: TGCGCCAGCAGTTTGAGACAGCGGCACCAACGAGCTGAAGCTTTCTTT. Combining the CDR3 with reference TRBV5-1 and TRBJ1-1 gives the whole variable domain KAGVTQTPRYLIKTRGQQVTLSCSPISGHRSVSWYQQTPGQGLQFLFEYFSETQRNKGNFPGRFSGRQFSNSRSEMNVSTLELGDSALYLCASSLRQRHQRAEAFFGQGTRLTVV.

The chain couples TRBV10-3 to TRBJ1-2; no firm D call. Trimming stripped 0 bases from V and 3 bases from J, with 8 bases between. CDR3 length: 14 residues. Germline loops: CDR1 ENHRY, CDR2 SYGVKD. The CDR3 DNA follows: TGTGCCATCAGTGAGTCAACCGAGTACTATGGCTACACCTTC. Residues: CAISESTEYYGYTF.

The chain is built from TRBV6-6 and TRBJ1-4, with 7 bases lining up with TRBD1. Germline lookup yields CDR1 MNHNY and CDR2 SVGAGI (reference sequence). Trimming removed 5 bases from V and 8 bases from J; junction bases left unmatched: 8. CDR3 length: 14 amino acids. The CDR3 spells CASSLPGQLEKLFF. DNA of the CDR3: TGTGCCAGCAGTCTCCCGGGACAGCTGGAAAAACTGTTTTTT.

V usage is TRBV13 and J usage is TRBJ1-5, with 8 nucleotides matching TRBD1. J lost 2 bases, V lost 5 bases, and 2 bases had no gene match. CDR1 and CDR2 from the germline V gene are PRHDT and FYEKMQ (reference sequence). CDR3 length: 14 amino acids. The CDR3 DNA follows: TGTGCCAGCAGCCTACAGGGGGGCAATCAGCCCCAGCATTTT. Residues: CASSLQGGNQPQHF.